This TCR beta chain was profiled in a study of shared clonotypes between healthy human individuals. Data came from immunoSEQ multiplex PCR; TCRdb stores just in-frame clones and leaves some out. The sample gives hundreds of thousands of clones, approximately 74% of which show up once; less than 2% is in the top ten. The trim removed 2 bases at V and 1 base at J, leaving 0 bases unmatched. The CDR3 runs 15 residues. Germline lookup yields CDR1 SGHRS and CDR2 YFSETQ. This clone was picked up a small number of times. The antigen is not known. Study-wide findings and caveats: The authors sampled blood alone, and tissue repertoires likely differ. Clonotypes shared by all four sorted-subset donors had higher generation probabilities than non-shared clonotypes. Several donors had 4% to 6.5% of their naive CD4 clonotypes in common.

The sequence derives from a woman aged 30 to 39 in good health. V usage is TRBV5-1 and J usage is TRBJ2-1; 10 positions agree with TRBD2. Sequenced material: memory CD4+ T cells sorted from blood. Subset: CD45RA-negative fraction. DNA for the CDR3: TGCGCCAGCAGCTTACTAGCGGGATCCTACAATGAGCAGTTCTTC. Its protein is CASSLLAGSYNEQFF.